The T cell receptor beta chain under discussion was sequenced for a study of identical twins. Each cDNA held unique molecular identifiers, and template switching gave it a universal primer site. Each CDR3 protein is one row after TCRdb ran MiXCR on the 5' RACE reads. The repertoire holds 350,000 to 450,000 distinct CDR3 sequences, with 15% to 20% as singletons. The CDR3 is 17 residues long. CDR1 and CDR2 (germline): SGHRS, YFSETQ. V gave up 0 bases and J gave up 0 bases; unmatched junction bases: 2. A note on this clonotype: What it recognizes is unknown.

Study observations and caveats: Analyses of zero insertions could be partly confounded by invariant MAIT and iNKT cells. Compared with models, monozygotic twins showed more out-of-frame TCR alpha sharing. Clonotypes of the beta chain that were abundant in cord blood carried fewer insertions (memory repertoires showed none).

The V call is TRBV5-1, the J call TRBJ2-4; 11 nucleotides align to TRBD1. This clonotype was sampled from a man aged 50 to 60 in good health. Sequenced sample: naive T cells sorted from blood. The CDR3: CASSLGGTGGAKNIQYF. CDR3 sequence (DNA): TGCGCCAGCAGCTTGGGCGGGACAGGGGGAGCCAAAAACATTCAGTACTTC.